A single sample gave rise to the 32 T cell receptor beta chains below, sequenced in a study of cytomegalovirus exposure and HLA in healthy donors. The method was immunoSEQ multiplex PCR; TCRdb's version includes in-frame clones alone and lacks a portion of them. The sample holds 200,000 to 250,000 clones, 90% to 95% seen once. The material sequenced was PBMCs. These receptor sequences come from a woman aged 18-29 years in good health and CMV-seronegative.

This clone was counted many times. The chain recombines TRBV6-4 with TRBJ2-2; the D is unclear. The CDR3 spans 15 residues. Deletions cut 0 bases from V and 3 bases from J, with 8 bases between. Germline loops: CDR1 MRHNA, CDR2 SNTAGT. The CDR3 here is CASSDSNSHTGELFF. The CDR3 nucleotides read TGTGCCAGCAGTGACTCAAACTCCCACACCGGGGAGCTGTTTTTT.

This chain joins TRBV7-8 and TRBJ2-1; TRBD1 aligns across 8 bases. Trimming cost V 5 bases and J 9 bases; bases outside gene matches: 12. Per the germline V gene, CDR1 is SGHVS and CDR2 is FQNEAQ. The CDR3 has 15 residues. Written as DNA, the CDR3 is TGTGCCAGCAGCCTGGGGCAGGGGGCAGTTGGTGAGCAGTTCTTC. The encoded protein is CASSLGQGAVGEQFF. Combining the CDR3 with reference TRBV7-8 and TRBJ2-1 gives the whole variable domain GAGVSQSPRYKVAKRGQDVALRCDPISGHVSLFWYQQALGQGPEFLTYFQNEAQLDKSGLPSDRFFAERPEGSVSTLKIQRTQQEDSAVYLCASSLGQGAVGEQFFGPGTRLTVL.

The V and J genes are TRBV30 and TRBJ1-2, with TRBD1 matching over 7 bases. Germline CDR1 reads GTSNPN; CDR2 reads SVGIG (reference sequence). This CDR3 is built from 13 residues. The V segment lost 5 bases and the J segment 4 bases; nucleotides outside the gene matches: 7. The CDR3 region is CAWGRDRPYGYTF. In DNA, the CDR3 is TGTGCCTGGGGGCGGGACAGACCCTATGGCTACACCTTC.

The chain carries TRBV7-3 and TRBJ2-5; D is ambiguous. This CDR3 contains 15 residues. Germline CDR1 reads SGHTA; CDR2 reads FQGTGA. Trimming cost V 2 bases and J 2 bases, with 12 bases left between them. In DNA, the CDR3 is TGTGCCAGCAGCTTAGTCCCAGGTCCTCAAGAGACCCAGTACTTC. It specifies CASSLVPGPQETQYF.

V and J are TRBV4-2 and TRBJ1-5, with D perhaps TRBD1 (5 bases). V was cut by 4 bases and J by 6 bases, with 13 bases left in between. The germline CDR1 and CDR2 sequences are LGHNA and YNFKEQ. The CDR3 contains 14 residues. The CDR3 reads CASSPDGGVQPQHF. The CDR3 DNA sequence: TGTGCCAGCAGCCCAGATGGGGGGGTTCAGCCCCAGCATTTT.

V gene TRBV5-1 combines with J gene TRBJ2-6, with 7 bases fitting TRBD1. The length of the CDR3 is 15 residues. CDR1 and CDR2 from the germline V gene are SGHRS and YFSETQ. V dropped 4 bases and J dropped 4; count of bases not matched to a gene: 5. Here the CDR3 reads CASSLTGLGANVLTF. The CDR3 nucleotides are TGCGCCAGCAGCCTGACAGGGTTAGGGGCCAACGTCCTGACTTTC.

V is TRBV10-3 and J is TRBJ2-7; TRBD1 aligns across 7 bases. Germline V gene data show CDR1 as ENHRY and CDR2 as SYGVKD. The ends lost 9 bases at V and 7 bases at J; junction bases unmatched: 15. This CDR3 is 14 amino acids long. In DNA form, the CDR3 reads TGTGCCATGAGGGGGCAGGGCCAGGGCGGGGAGCAGTACTTC. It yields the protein CAMRGQGQGGEQYF.

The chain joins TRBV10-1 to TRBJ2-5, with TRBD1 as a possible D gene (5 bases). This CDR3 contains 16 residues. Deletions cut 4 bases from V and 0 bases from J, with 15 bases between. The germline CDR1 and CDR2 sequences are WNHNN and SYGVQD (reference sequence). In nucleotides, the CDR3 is TGCGCCAGCAGTGGGGGCAGGTTGGGCCACCAAGAGACCCAGTACTTC. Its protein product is CASSGGRLGHQETQYF.

CDR3 in amino acids: CASSHTGGSYEQYF. CDR3 sequence (DNA): TGTGCCAGCTCACACACAGGGGGCTCCTACGAGCAGTACTTC. The V gene is TRBV18, the J gene TRBJ2-7, with 8 positions matching TRBD1. The CDR3 extends over 14 amino acids. Germline CDR1 reads KGHSH; CDR2 reads LQKENI. Losses at the gene ends were 4 bases for V and 0 bases for J; bases not matched to a gene: 2.

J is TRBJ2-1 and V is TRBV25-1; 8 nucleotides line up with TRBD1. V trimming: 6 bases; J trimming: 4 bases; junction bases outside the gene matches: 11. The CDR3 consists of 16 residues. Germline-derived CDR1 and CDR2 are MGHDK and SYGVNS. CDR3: CASSPTRGQGYNEQFF. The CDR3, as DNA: TGTGCCAGCAGCCCTACCAGGGGGCAAGGATACAATGAGCAGTTCTTC.

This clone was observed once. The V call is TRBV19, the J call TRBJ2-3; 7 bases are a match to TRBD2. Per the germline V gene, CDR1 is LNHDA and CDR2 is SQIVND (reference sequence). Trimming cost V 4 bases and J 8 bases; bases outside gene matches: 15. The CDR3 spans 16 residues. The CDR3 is CASSTLPAREMGTQYF. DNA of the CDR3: TGTGCCAGTAGTACTCTACCGGCGCGGGAGATGGGTACGCAGTATTTT. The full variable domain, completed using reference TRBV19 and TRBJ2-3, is DGGITQSPKYLFRKEGQNVTLSCEQNLNHDAMYWYRQDPGQGLRLIYYSQIVNDFQKGDIAEGYSVSREKKESFPLTVTSAQKNPTAFYLCASSTLPAREMGTQYFGPGTRLTVL.

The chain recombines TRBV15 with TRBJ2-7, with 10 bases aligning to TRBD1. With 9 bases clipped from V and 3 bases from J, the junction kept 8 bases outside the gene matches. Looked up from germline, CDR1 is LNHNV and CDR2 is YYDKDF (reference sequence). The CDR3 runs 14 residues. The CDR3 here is CATGMGQGHYEQYF. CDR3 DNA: TGTGCCACGGGAATGGGACAGGGGCACTACGAGCAGTACTTC.

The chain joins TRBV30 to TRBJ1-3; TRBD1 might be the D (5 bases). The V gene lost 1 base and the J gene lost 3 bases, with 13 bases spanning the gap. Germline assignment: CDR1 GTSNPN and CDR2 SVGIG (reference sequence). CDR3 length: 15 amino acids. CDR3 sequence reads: CAWSARTKLGNTIYF. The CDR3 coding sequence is TGTGCCTGGAGTGCGAGGACAAAACTTGGAAACACCATATATTTT.

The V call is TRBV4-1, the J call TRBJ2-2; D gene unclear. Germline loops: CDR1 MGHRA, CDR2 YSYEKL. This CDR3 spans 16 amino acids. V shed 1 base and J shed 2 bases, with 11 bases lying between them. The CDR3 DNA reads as TGCGCCAGCAGCCAAGTCCTCGGCGGTAACACCGGGGAGCTGTTTTTT. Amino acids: CASSQVLGGNTGELFF.

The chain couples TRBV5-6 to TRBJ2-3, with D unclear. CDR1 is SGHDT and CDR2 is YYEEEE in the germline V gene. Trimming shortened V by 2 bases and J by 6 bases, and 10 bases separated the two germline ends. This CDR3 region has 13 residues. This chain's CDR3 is CASSFQVADTQYF. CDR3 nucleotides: TGTGCCAGCAGCTTTCAGGTGGCGGATACGCAGTATTTT.

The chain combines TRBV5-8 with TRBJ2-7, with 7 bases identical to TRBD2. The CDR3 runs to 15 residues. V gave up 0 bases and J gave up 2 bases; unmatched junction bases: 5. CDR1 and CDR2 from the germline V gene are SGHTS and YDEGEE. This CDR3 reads CASSLGAGAAYEQYF. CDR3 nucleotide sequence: TGTGCCAGCAGCTTGGGCGCGGGAGCCGCCTACGAGCAGTACTTC.

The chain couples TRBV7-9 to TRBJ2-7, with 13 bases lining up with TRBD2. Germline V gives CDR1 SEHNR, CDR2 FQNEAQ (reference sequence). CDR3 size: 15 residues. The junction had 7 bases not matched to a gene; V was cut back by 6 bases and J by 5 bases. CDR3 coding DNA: TGTGCCAGCAGTTTTGGACTAGCGGGAGAAAACGAGCAGTACTTC. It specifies CASSFGLAGENEQYF.

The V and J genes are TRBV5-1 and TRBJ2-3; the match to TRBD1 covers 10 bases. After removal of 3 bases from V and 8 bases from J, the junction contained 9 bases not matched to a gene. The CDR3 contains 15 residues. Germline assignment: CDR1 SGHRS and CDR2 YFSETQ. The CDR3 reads CASSSVGTGDVTQYF. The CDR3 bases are TGCGCCAGCAGCTCGGTAGGGACAGGGGATGTTACGCAGTATTTT.

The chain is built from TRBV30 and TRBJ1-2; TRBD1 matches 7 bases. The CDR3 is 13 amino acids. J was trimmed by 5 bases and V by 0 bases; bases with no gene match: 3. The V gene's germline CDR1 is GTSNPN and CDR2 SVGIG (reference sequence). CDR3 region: CAWSVDRRYGYTF. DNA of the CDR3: TGTGCCTGGAGTGTGGACAGGAGGTATGGCTACACCTTC.

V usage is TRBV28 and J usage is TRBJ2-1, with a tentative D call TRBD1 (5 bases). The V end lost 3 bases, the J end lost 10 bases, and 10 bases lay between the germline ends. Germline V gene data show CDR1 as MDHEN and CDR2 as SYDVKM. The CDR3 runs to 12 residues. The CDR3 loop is CASSLLRVEQFF. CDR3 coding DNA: TGTGCCAGCAGTTTGCTCAGGGTGGAGCAGTTCTTC.

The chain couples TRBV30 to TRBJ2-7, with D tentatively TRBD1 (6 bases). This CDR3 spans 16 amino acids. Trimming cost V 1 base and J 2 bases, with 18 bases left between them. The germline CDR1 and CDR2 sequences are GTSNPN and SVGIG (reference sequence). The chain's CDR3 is CAWSGVRGSLPYEQYF. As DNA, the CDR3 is TGTGCCTGGAGTGGCGTGAGGGGGAGCTTGCCCTACGAGCAGTACTTC.

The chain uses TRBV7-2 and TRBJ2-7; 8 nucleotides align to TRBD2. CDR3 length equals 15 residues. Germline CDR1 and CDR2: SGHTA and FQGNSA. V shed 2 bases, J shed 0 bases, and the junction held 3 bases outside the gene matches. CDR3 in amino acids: CASSLPGRASYEQYF. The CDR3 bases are TGTGCCAGCAGCTTACCCGGGAGGGCCTCCTACGAGCAGTACTTC.

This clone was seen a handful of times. In DNA form, the CDR3 reads TGTGCCAGCTCACCTGAGTCCCACTCTGCCTACGAGCAGTACTTC. Its protein product is CASSPESHSAYEQYF. V and J are TRBV18 and TRBJ2-7, with D unresolved. The CDR3 extends over 15 amino acids. The V gene lost 3 bases and the J gene lost 2 bases, with 14 bases spanning the gap. The germline V gene has CDR1 KGHSH and CDR2 LQKENI.

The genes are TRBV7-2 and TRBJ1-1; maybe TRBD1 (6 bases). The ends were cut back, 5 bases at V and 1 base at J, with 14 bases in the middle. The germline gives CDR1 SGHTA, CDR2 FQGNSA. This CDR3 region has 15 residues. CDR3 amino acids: CASSALQGWNTEAFF. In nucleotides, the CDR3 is TGTGCCAGCAGCGCTTTGCAGGGGTGGAACACTGAAGCTTTCTTT.

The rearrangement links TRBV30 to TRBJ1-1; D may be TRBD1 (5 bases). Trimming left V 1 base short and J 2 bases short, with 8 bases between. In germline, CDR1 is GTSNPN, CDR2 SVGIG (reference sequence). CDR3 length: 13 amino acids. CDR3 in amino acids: CAWSAQGNTEAFF. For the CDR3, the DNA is TGTGCCTGGAGTGCTCAGGGTAACACTGAAGCTTTCTTT.

The CDR3 DNA reads TGTGCCAGTACCTCGGGGGGGGCCGGGGAGCTGTTTTTT. Its translation is CASTSGGAGELFF. The chain is built from TRBV19 and TRBJ2-2; 8 bases fit TRBD2. J gave up 6 bases and V 7 bases, and 4 bases lay outside the gene matches. From germline, CDR1 is LNHDA and CDR2 SQIVND (reference sequence). CDR3 size: 13 residues.

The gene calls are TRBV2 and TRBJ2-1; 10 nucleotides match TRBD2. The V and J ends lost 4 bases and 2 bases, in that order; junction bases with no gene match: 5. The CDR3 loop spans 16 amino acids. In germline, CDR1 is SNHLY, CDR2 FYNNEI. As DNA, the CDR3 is TGTGCCAGCAGTGCCTCTACTAGCGGGACCTACAATGAGCAGTTCTTC. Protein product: CASSASTSGTYNEQFF.

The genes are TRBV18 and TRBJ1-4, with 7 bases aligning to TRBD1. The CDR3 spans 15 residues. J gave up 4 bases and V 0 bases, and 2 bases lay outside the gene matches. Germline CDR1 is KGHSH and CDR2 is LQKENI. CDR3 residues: CASSPPGQYNEKLFF. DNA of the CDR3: TGTGCCAGCTCACCACCGGGACAGTATAATGAAAAACTGTTTTTT.

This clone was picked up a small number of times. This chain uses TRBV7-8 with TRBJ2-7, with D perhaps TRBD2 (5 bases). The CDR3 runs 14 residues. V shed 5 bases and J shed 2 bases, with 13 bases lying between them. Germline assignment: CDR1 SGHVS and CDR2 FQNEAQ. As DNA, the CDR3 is TGTGCCAGCAGCCCTCAGACTACTACCTACGAGCAGTACTTC. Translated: CASSPQTTTYEQYF.

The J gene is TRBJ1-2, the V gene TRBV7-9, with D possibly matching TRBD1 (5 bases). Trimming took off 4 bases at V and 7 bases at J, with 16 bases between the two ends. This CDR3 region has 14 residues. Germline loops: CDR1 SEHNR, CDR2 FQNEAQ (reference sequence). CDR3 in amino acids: CASSSRRGSSGYTF. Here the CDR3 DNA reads TGTGCCAGCAGCTCAAGGCGGGGGTCGAGTGGCTACACCTTC.

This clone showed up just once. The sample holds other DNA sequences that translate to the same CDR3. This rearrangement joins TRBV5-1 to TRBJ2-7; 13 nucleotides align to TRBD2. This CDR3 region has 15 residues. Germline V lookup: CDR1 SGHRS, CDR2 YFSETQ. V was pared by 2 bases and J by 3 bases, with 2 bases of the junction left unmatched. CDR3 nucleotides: TGCGCCAGCAGCTTAGGACTAGCGGGGGTCTACGAGCAGTACTTC. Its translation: CASSLGLAGVYEQYF.

The CDR3 DNA follows: TGTGCCAGCAGCTTCAGGATCCTAATGAACACTGAAGCTTTCTTT. Its translation: CASSFRILMNTEAFF. The chain is built from TRBV7-9 and TRBJ1-1; no reliable D call. V shed 3 bases and J shed 0 bases, with 11 bases lying between them. Per the germline V gene, CDR1 is SEHNR and CDR2 is FQNEAQ (reference sequence). The CDR3 sequence is 15 residues long.